This T cell receptor beta chain was recovered during a study of blood T cell repertoires in COVID-19. At the level of the study: Sites across the United States, Italy and Spain contributed samples from acute and convalescent COVID-19.

Donors of Cohort 3 who recovered were those that had two negative PCRs, clearance, or symptom resolution. Sequenced by immunoSEQ multiplex PCR; TCRdb stores in-frame clones only, minus some. The data hold 150,000 to 250,000 clones, with about 86% observed a single time. V was clipped by 2 bases and J by 6 bases; unmatched bases: 8. From germline, CDR1 is KGHDR and CDR2 SFDVKD. The CDR3 runs 15 residues. The source is a man between 35 and 55 years old who had recovered from COVID-19. Material: PBMCs or T cells enriched from blood (not recorded which). The chain recombines TRBV24-1 with TRBJ1-2; 7 positions match TRBD1. The CDR3 coding sequence is TGTGCCACCAGTGATTCCCCGACAGGGTTGGATGGCTACACCTTC. This gives the protein CATSDSPTGLDGYTF.